Presented here are 8 T cell receptor beta chains from one specimen sequenced in a study of T cells after yellow fever vaccination. TCRdb used MiXCR to reprocess the 5' RACE reads, holding one entry per CDR3 protein. The sample holds 250,000 to 300,000 distinct CDR3 sequences; over 4.5% are singletons and the top ten take approximately 3.5%. The sample in question was CD4+ T cells sorted from PBMCs, obtained on the day of the yellow fever booster vaccination. All receptors come from a man aged 18 to 30 who received the YFV17D yellow fever vaccine.

The V and J genes are TRBV6-5 and TRBJ2-1; a possible D gene is TRBD1 (5 bases). The CDR3 spans 14 residues. CDR1 is MNHEY and CDR2 is SVGAGI in the germline V gene. Trimming took off 4 bases at V and 8 bases at J, with 15 bases between the two ends. Here the CDR3 DNA reads TGTGCCAGCAGTTTTGGCAGGGTGTTCGATGAGCAGTTCTTC. Translated, it gives CASSFGRVFDEQFF.

This clonotype occurred a few times. V usage is TRBV5-1 and J usage is TRBJ2-1; D not certain. Per germline, CDR1 SGHRS and CDR2 YFSETQ. This CDR3 has 14 amino acids. Trimming left V 0 bases short and J 6 bases short, with 10 bases between. CDR3 protein: CASSLGAAPNEQFF. The CDR3 DNA reads TGCGCCAGCAGCTTGGGCGCGGCGCCCAATGAGCAGTTCTTC.

This clonotype was counted ten times or more. The chain has TRBV10-3 and TRBJ2-3; D unresolved. The CDR3 runs to 15 residues. V lost 5 bases to trimming and J lost 0 bases, with 12 bases between them. Germline loops: CDR1 ENHRY, CDR2 SYGVKD. The CDR3 spells CAISSGSSSTDTQYF. DNA of the CDR3: TGTGCCATCAGTTCAGGATCTTCTAGCACAGATACGCAGTATTTT.

This clonotype was detected only a few times. The rearrangement links TRBV12-3 or TRBV12-4 to TRBJ1-6, with TRBD1 identical over 7 bases. The CDR3 extends over 15 amino acids. V gave up 8 bases and J gave up 7 bases; unmatched junction bases: 11. The chain's CDR3 is CASAMSGQSNSPLHF. The CDR3 nucleotides are TGTGCCAGCGCGATGTCGGGACAGTCCAATTCACCCCTCCACTTT.

In this sample, this clonotype turned up many times. The V and J genes are TRBV12-3 or TRBV12-4 and TRBJ1-2, with unresolved D. There are 12 residues in the CDR3. Trimming took off 6 bases at V and 2 bases at J, with 7 bases between the two ends. In DNA, the CDR3 is TGTGCCAGCAGCCCGGACAACTATGGCTACACCTTC. Amino acid sequence: CASSPDNYGYTF.

This clonotype appeared many times. The chain links TRBV5-6 to TRBJ1-5; unclear D gene. The V and J ends lost 4 bases and 3 bases respectively, with 8 bases between them. The CDR3 length is 13 residues. Germline-derived CDR1 and CDR2 are SGHDT and YYEEEE. The CDR3 DNA reads TGTGCCAGCAGCAGGCAGCCCAATCAGCCCCAGCATTTT. Translated, it gives CASSRQPNQPQHF.

At least ten counts were recorded for this clonotype. This chain joins TRBV10-3 and TRBJ1-1; D call uncertain. CDR3 size: 14 residues. Germline V gene lookup returns CDR1 ENHRY and CDR2 SYGVKD. Trimming took 2 bases from V and 3 from J, leaving 10 bases between them. The CDR3 DNA reads as TGTGCCATCAGTGAGACGGTGTCCTACACTGAAGCTTTCTTT. The encoded protein is CAISETVSYTEAFF.

This clonotype has just a few counts. The chain joins TRBV7-2 to TRBJ1-6, with D hard to call. Germline CDR1 is SGHTA and CDR2 is FQGNSA. With 6 bases removed from V and 7 bases from J, the gap between germline ends came to 16 bases. This CDR3 is 15 amino acids long. The CDR3 spells CASSLMRALNSPLHF. The DNA of the CDR3 is TGTGCCAGCAGTCTGATGCGGGCCTTAAATTCACCCCTCCACTTT.